The TCR beta chain under discussion was sequenced for a study of vaccination and CD4 T cells after COVID-19. This CDR3 has 16 amino acids. CDR1 and CDR2 (germline): DFQATT, SNEGSKA (reference sequence). Trimming removed 1 base from V and 4 bases from J; junction bases left unmatched: 3. Whole-study findings and limits: Spike mono-reactivity held for 304 of 307 vaccine-specific clones in convalescent patients. In convalescent patients, a median around 85% of reactive clones appeared only post-vaccination.

Oncomine TCR Beta short-read sequencing was applied to DNA from cultured CD4+ T cells. The authors extracted genomic DNA from cultured CD4+ T cells. TCRdb fed the PCR reads into MiXCR, producing one record per CDR3 protein. The data hold about 22,000 distinct CDR3 sequences, with approximately 29% observed a single time. This clonotype was detected only a few times. The antigen is not known. Time point specified: late sampling 161 to 241 days after vaccination in a few convalescent patients. This sample's treatment: roughly ten-day PBMC culture with coronavirus spike peptide pools or control peptides (ViraFEST assay). Expansion of antigen-specific T cells with peptide pools by ViraFEST preceded sequencing of TCRs.

The chain joins TRBV20-1 to TRBJ2-1, with 14 positions matching TRBD2. The origin of this receptor is a human donor who had recovered from COVID-19. This specimen was CD4+ T cells from blood, cultured in vitro, taken about 7 months after SARS-CoV-2 vaccination. The CDR3 region is CSARGGLAGGYNEQFF. In DNA form, the CDR3 reads TGCAGTGCTAGAGGTGGACTAGCGGGGGGATACAATGAGCAGTTCTTC.